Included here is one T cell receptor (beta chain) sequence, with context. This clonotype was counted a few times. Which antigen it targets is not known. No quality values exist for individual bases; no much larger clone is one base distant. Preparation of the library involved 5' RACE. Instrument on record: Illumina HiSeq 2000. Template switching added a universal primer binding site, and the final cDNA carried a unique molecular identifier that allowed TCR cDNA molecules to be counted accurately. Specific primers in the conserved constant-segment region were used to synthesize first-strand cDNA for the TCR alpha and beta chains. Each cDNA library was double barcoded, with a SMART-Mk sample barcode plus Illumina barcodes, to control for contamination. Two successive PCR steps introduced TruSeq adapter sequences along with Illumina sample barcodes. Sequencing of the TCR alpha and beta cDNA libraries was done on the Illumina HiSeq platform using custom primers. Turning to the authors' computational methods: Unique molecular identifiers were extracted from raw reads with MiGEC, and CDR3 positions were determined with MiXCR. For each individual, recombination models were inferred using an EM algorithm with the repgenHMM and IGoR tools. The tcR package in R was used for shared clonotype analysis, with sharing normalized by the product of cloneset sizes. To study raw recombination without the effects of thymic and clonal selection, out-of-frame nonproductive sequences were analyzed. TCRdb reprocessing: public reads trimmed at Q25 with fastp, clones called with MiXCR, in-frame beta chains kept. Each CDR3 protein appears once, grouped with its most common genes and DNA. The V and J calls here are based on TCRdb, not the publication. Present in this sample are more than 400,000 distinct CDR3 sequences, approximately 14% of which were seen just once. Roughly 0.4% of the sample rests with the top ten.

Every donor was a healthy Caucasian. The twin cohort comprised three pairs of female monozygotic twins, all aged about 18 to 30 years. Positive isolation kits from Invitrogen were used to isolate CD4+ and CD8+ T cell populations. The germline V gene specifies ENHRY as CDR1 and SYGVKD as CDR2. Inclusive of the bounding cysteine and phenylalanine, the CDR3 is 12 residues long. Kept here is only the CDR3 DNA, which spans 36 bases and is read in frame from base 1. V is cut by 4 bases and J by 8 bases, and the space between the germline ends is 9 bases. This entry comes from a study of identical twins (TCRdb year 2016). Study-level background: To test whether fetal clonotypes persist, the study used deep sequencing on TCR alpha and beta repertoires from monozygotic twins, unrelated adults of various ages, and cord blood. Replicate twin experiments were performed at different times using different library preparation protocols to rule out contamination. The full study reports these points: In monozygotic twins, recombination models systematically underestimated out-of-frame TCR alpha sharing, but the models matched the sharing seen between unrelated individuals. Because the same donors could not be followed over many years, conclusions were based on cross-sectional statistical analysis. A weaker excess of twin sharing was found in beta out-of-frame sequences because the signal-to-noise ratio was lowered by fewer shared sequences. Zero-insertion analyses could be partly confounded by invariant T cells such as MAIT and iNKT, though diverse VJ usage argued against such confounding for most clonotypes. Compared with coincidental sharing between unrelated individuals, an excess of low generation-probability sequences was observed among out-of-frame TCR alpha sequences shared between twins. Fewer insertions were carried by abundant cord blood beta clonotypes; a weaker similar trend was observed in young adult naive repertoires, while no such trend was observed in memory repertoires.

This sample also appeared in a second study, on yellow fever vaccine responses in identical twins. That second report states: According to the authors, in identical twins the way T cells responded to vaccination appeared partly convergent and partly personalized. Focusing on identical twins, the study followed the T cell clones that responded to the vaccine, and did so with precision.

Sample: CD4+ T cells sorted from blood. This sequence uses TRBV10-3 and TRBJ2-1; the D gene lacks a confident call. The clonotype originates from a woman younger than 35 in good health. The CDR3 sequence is CAISAVGDEQFF. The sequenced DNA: TGTGCCATCAGTGCCGTTGGGGATGAGCAGTTCTTC.